This is a list of T cell receptor beta chains from one sample in a study of a mutant IDH1 vaccine in newly diagnosed glioma. TCRdb keeps only in-frame clones here, not all; method: immunoSEQ multiplex PCR. This repertoire shows tens of thousands of clones, 75% found once; its top ten account for less than 6.5%. No antigen is known for these receptors. The sequencing used PBMCs, collected from a glioma patient whose treatment included an IDH1 peptide vaccine. Receptors were obtained from a man aged 50-59 years with glioma. CDR3s include the opening cysteine and the closing phenylalanine or tryptophan. Each record gives: J gene, D gene, V gene, clone size, CDR3 DNA, CDR3 protein. A D gene is named only where the DNA matches it firmly. Expanded clones are given a class, and other clones once, few, many or no size at all.

>TRBJ2-7|TRBD1|TRBV15|-
TGTGCCACCAGCAGTACCCTCGGGACAGGACCATACGAGCAGTACTTC
CATSSTLGTGPYEQYF
>TRBJ2-5|-|TRBV18|-
TGTGCCAGCTCACCGGGGCTTCAAGAGACCCAGTACTTC
CASSPGLQETQYF
>TRBJ2-3|-|TRBV15|-
TGTGCCACCAGCAGAGATCCCGCTGATACGCAGTATTTT
CATSRDPADTQYF
>TRBJ2-1|-|TRBV4-3|once
TGCGCCAGCAGCCAAGGTAGGGGCAATGAGCAGTTCTTC
CASSQGRGNEQFF
>TRBJ2-1|-|TRBV5-1|-
TGCGCCAGCAGACAGTGGGACAATGAGCAGTTCTTC
CASRQWDNEQFF
>TRBJ2-2|TRBD1|TRBV7-9|-
TGTGCCAGCAGCCAATCCGGGACAGGGGGTAGGACCGGGGAGCTGTTTTTT
CASSQSGTGGRTGELFF
>TRBJ2-1|TRBD1|TRBV30|-
TGTGCCTGGAATACGGGACAGGGGGTAAATTTAGAGGACAATGAGCAGTTCTTC
CAWNTGQGVNLEDNEQFF
>TRBJ2-2|TRBD1|TRBV18|few
TGTGCCAGCTCACCACGGGGACAGGGGGCCAACACCGGGGAGCTGTTTTTT
CASSPRGQGANTGELFF
>TRBJ1-1|-|TRBV19|-
TGTGCCAGTACCTCTTCGGCCAGAACTGAAGCTTTCTTT
CASTSSARTEAFF
>TRBJ2-5|-|TRBV29-1|-
TGCAGCGTTGAAGATCTGGGGCGAATAGGGACCCAGTACTTC
CSVEDLGRIGTQYF
>TRBJ2-5|-|TRBV6-5|-
TGTGCCAGCAGCTCCGGACTGCCGAGGACCCAGTACTTC
CASSSGLPRTQYF
>TRBJ1-2|-|TRBV7-9|-
TGTGCCAGCAGGGGCCCCTACTATGGCTACACCTTC
CASRGPYYGYTF
>TRBJ2-2|TRBD1|TRBV4-2|-
TGTGCCAGCAGCCTCGGGACAGGGGTAGCCGGGGAGCTGTTTTTT
CASSLGTGVAGELFF
>TRBJ1-1|-|TRBV19|few
TGTGCCAGTAGTATAGGGGACACCTTGAACACTGAAGCTTTCTTT
CASSIGDTLNTEAFF
>TRBJ2-1|TRBD2|TRBV19|few
TGTGCCAGTAGACCGAAGGCCCGGGGAGCGGGGGGGCTTGAGCAGTTCTTC
CASRPKARGAGGLEQFF
>TRBJ1-1|-|TRBV6-6|-
TGTGCCAGCAGCCTGACACAGAACACTGAAGCTTTCTTT
CASSLTQNTEAFF
>TRBJ1-6|TRBD1|TRBV5-1|-
TGCGCCAGCAGCTTGGGACAGGGGGTGATGAATAATTCACCCCTCCACTTT
CASSLGQGVMNNSPLHF
>TRBJ2-3|-|TRBV5-1|-
TGCGCCAGCAGCTTTCGGGACCCTAGCACAGATACGCAGTATTTT
CASSFRDPSTDTQYF
>TRBJ1-4|-|TRBV2|-
TGTGCCAGCAGTGCCGACAGAGAAAAACTGTTTTTT
CASSADREKLFF
>TRBJ2-3|-|TRBV30|-
TGTGCCTGGAGTGTATTAGCGGATACGCAGTATTTT
CAWSVLADTQYF